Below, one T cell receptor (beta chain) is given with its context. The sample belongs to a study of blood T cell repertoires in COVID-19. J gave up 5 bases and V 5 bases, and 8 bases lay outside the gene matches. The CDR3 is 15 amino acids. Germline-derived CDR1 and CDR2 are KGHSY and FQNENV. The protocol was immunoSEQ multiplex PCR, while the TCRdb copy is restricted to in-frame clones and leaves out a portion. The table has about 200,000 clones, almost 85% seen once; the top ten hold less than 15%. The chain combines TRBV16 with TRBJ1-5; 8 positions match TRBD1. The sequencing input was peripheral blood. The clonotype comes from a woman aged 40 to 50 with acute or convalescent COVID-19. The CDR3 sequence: CASSRGQVDYQPQHF. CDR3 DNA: TGTGCCAGCAGCAGGGGACAGGTGGATTATCAGCCCCAGCATTTT.